This T cell receptor (beta chain) was found in a study of early T cells in non-severe SARS-CoV-2 infection. The CDR3 runs to 13 residues. Trimming cost V 7 bases and J 3 bases; bases outside gene matches: 5. Germline CDR1 and CDR2: SNHLY and FYNNEI. This clonotype was seen many times. Individual cDNA molecules received unique molecular identifiers during library preparation. A single record per CDR3 protein comes from TCRdb applying MiXCR to the 5' RACE reads. The data show about 70,000 distinct CDR3 sequences, about 14% seen once. Sample: whole blood, taken at baseline. The clonotype originates from an adult who was a healthcare worker with PCR-confirmed SARS-CoV-2 infection or an uninfected control (not recorded which). This chain connects TRBV2 to TRBJ2-7, with 8 bases identical to TRBD2. CDR3 DNA sequence: TGTGCCAGCACAGGAGCGGGAGACTACGAGCAGTACTTC. Residues: CASTGAGDYEQYF.